Listed here are 6 T cell receptor beta chains from one sample, sequenced in a study of cytomegalovirus exposure and HLA in healthy donors. 13 Jbeta primers and 60 Vbeta primers were used for the PCR. Sequenced by immunoSEQ multiplex PCR; TCRdb stores in-frame clones only, minus some. The sample carries roughly 180,000 clones, 70% to 80% recorded once. The sequencing input was PBMCs. These receptors originate from a woman younger than 45 in good health and CMV-seropositive.

The chain links TRBV5-4 to TRBJ2-3, with TRBD2 matching over 13 bases. Germline trimming cut 4 bases from V and 1 base from J; bases unmatched to any gene: 6. CDR3 length equals 17 residues. The germline gives CDR1 SGHNT, CDR2 YYREEE (reference sequence). CDR3 amino acids: CASSPGLAGRGTDTQYF. In DNA, the CDR3 is TGTGCCAGCAGCCCGGGACTAGCGGGACGTGGCACAGATACGCAGTATTTT.

The chain links TRBV19 to TRBJ1-5, with D maybe TRBD1 (5 bases). Germline CDR1 is LNHDA and CDR2 is SQIVND (reference sequence). The CDR3 covers 18 residues. The V end was cut by 4 bases, the J end by 0 bases, with 19 bases between. The CDR3: CASSRSGDPYYSNQPQHF. The DNA for the CDR3 is TGTGCCAGTAGTAGATCGGGGGACCCATACTATAGCAATCAGCCCCAGCATTTT.

This CDR3 is CASSFLVYYGYTF. The DNA of the CDR3 is TGTGCCAGCAGTTTCCTCGTGTACTATGGCTACACCTTC. This chain joins TRBV28 and TRBJ1-2; no clear D. The CDR3 totals 13 residues. Trimming took 3 bases from V and 3 from J, leaving 8 bases between them. Germline V CDR1 and CDR2: MDHEN, SYDVKM.

The V and J genes are TRBV11-1 and TRBJ2-5; TRBD2 matches 10 bases. After removal of 1 base from V and 1 base from J, the junction contained 9 bases not matched to a gene. Germline CDR1 SGHAT, CDR2 FQDESV (reference sequence). This CDR3 comprises 18 residues. This chain's CDR3 is CASSLGEAGGAPQETQYF. The CDR3 DNA is TGTGCCAGCAGCTTAGGAGAAGCGGGAGGGGCTCCCCAAGAGACCCAGTACTTC.

V and J are TRBV6-5 and TRBJ2-1; D is possibly TRBD2 (5 bases). In germline, CDR1 is MNHEY, CDR2 SVGAGI. This CDR3 comprises 14 residues. V lost 5 bases, J lost 0 bases, and 8 bases lay in between. The CDR3 nucleotides are TGTGCCAGCAGTCTCGGAGGCTCCTACAATGAGCAGTTCTTC. Residues: CASSLGGSYNEQFF.

The V and J genes are TRBV29-1 and TRBJ1-5, with D perhaps TRBD1 (6 bases). Germline-derived CDR1 and CDR2 are SQVTM and ANQGSEA. The CDR3 runs 13 residues. V was shortened by 7 bases and J by 0 bases, with 10 bases between the two germline ends. CDR3 in DNA: TGCAGCGCCAGGACAGATAGCAATCAGCCCCAGCATTTT. Its translation: CSARTDSNQPQHF.